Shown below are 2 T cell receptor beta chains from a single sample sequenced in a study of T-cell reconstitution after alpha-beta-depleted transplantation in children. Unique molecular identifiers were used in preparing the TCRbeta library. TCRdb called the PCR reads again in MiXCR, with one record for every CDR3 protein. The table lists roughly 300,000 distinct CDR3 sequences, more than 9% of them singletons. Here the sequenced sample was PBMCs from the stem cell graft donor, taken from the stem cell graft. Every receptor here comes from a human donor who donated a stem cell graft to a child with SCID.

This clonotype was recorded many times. DNA for the CDR3: TGTGCCAGCAGTTTAATAGAGACCCAGTACTTC. It yields the protein CASSLIETQYF. The chain carries TRBV12-3 or TRBV12-4 and TRBJ2-5; D gene ambiguous. Trimming removed 2 bases at V and 4 bases at J, with 2 bases between. The CDR3 length is 11 residues.

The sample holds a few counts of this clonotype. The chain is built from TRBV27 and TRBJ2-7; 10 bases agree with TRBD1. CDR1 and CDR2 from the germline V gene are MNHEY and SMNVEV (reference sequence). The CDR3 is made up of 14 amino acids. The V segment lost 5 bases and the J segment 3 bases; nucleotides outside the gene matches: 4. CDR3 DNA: TGTGCCAGCAGTGGGACAGGGGCCTACTACGAGCAGTACTTC. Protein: CASSGTGAYYEQYF.